This T cell receptor (beta chain) was identified in a study of blood T cell repertoires in COVID-19. Method: immunoSEQ multiplex PCR; TCRdb's copy keeps in-frame clones and lacks some. This table holds about 93,000 clones, about 90% found once. The CDR3 is 13 residues long. The V end was cut by 4 bases, the J end by 5 bases, with 9 bases between. Germline assignment: CDR1 MDHEN and CDR2 SYDVKM. J is TRBJ2-1 and V is TRBV28; perhaps TRBD2 as D (6 bases). Sequencing was done on a sample of peripheral blood. This receptor was taken from a human donor with active COVID-19. The donor label of this sample is uncertain. The DNA of the CDR3 is TGTGCCAGCAGTTCCGGGACTGACAATGAGCAGTTCTTC. Amino acids: CASSSGTDNEQFF.